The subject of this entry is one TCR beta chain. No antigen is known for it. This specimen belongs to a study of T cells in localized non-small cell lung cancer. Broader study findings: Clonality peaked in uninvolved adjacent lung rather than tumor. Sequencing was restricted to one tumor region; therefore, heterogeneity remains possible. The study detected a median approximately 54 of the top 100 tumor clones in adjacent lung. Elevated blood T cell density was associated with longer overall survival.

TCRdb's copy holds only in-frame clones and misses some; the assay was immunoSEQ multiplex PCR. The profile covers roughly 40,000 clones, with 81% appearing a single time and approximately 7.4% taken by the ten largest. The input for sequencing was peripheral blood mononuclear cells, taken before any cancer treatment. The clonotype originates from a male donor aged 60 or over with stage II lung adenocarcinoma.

The CDR3 reads CASRTGGTGGSGANVLTF. The CDR3 nucleotides are TGCGCCAGCCGTACAGGAGGGACAGGGGGCTCTGGGGCCAACGTCCTGACTTTC. The chain links TRBV5-1 to TRBJ2-6; TRBD1 matches at 11 bases. The trim removed 7 bases at V and 0 bases at J, leaving 9 bases unmatched. The germline gives CDR1 SGHRS, CDR2 YFSETQ. The CDR3 extends over 18 amino acids.